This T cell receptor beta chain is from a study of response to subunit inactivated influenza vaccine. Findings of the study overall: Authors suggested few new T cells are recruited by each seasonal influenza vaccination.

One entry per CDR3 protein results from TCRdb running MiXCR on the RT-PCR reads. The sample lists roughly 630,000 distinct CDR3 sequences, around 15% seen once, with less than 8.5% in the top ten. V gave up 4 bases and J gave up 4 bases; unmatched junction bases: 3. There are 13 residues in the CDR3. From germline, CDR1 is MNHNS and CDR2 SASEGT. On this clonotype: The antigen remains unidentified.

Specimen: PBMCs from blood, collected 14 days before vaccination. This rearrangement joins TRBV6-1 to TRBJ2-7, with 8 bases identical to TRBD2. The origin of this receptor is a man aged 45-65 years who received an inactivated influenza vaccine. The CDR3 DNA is TGTGCCAGCAGTGTAGCGGGACTTTACGAGCAGTACTTC. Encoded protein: CASSVAGLYEQYF.